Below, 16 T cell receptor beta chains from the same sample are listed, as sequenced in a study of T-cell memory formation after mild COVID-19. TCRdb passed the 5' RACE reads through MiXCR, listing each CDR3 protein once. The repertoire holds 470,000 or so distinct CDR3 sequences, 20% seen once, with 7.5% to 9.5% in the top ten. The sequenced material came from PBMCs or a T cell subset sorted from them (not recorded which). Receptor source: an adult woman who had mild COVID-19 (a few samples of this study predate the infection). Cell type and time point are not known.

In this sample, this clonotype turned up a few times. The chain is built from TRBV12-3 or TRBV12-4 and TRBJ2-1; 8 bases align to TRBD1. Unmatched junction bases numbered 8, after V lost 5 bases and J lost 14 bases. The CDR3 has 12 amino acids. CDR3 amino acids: CASSPTGVMEFF. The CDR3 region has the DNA TGTGCCAGCAGTCCGACAGGGGTTATGGAGTTCTTC.

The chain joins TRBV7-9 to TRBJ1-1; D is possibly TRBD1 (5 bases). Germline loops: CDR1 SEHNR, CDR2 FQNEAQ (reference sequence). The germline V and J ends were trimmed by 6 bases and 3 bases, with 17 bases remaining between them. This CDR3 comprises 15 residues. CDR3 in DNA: TGTGCCAGCAGTTATTCGGGGGATTTTTACACTGAAGCTTTCTTT. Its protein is CASSYSGDFYTEAFF.

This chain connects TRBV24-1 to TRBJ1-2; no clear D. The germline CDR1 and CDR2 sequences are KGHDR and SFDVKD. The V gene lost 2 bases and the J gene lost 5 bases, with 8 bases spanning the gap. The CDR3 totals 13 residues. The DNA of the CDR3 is TGTGCCACCAGTGATTATGACGGGTATGGCTACACCTTC. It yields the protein CATSDYDGYGYTF.

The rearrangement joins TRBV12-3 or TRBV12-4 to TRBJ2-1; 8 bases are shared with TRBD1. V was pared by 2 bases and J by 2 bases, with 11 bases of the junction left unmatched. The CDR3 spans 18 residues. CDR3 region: CASSLLPGQGSTYNEQFF. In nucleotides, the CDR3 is TGTGCCAGCAGTTTACTTCCCGGACAGGGCTCTACCTACAATGAGCAGTTCTTC.

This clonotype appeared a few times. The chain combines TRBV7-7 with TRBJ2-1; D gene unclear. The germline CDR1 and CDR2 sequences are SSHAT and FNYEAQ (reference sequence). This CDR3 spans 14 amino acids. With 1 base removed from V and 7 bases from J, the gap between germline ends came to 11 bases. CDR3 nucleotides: TGTGCCAGCAGCTTAGGAGCTACGACAAATGAGCAGTTCTTC. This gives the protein CASSLGATTNEQFF.

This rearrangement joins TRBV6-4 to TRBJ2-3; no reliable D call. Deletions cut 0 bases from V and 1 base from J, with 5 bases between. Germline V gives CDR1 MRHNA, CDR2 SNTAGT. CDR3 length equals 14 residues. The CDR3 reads CASSDSAGTDTQYF. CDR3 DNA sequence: TGTGCCAGCAGTGACTCGGCAGGCACAGATACGCAGTATTTT.

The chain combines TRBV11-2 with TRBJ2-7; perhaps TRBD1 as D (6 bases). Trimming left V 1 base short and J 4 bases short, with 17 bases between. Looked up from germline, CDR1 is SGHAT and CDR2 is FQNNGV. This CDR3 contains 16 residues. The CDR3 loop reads CASSLAPPRGSYEQYF. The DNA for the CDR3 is TGTGCCAGCAGCTTAGCCCCTCCGAGGGGGTCGTACGAGCAGTACTTC.

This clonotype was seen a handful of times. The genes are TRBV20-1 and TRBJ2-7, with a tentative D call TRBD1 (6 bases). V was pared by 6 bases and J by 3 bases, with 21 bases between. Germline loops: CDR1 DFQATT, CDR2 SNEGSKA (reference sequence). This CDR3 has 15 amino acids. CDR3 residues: CSAPQRGTRGYEQYF. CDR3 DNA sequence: TGCAGTGCCCCCCAAAGGGGGACGCGCGGCTACGAGCAGTACTTC.

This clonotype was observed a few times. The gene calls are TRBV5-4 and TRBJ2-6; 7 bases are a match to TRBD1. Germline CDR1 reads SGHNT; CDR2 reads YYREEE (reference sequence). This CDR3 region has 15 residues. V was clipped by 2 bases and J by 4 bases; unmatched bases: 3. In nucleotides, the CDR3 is TGTGCCAGCAGCTTCACAGGGGCCGGGGCCAACGTCCTGACTTTC. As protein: CASSFTGAGANVLTF.

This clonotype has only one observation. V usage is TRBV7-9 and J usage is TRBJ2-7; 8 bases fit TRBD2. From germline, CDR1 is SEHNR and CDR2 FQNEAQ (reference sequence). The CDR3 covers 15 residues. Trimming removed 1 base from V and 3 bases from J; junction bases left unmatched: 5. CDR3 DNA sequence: TGTGCCAGCAGCTTAGGGGAAGCGGGAGTCTACGAGCAGTACTTC. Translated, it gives CASSLGEAGVYEQYF.

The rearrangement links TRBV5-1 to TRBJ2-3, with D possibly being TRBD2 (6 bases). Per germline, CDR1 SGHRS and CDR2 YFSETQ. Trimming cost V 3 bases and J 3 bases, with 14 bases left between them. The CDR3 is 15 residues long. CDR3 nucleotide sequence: TGCGCCAGCAGCTGGGGGGTGGCGGAGACAGATACGCAGTATTTT. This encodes CASSWGVAETDTQYF.

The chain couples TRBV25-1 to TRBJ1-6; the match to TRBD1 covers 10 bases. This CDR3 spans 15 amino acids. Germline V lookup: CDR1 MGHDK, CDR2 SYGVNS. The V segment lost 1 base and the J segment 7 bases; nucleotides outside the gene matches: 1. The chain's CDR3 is CASSEWDRGNSPLHF. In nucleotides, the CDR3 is TGTGCCAGCAGTGAATGGGACAGGGGAAATTCACCCCTCCACTTT.

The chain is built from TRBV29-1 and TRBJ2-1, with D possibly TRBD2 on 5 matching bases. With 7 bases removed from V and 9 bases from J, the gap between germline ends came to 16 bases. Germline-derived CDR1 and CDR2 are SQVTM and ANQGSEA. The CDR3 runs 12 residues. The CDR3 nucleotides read TGCAGCGCCCCTGGTTGGGCGGGTGAGCAGTTCTTC. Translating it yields CSAPGWAGEQFF.

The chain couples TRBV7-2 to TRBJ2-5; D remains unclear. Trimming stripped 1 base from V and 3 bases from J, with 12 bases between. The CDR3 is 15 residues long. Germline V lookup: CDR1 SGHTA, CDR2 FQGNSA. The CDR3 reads CASSLGVWLEETQYF. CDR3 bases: TGTGCCAGCAGCTTAGGCGTTTGGCTAGAAGAGACCCAGTACTTC.

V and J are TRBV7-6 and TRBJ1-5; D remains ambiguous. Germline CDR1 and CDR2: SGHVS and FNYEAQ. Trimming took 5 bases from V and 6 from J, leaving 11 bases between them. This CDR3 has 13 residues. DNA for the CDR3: TGTGCCAGCAGCGACGGTCCGGGTCAGCCCCAGCATTTT. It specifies CASSDGPGQPQHF. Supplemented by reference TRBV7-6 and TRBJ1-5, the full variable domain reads GAGVSQSPRYKVTKRGQDVALRCDPISGHVSLYWYRQALGQGPEFLTYFNYEAQQDKSGLPNDRFSAERPEGSISTLTIQRTEQRDSAMYRCASSDGPGQPQHFGDGTRLSIL.

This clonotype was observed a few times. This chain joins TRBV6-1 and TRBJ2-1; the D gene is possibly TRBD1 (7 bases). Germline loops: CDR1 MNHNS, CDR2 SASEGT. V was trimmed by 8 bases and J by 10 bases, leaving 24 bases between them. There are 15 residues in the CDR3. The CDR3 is CASHLQGGLTGEQFF. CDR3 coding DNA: TGTGCCAGCCACCTGCAGGGGGGACTCACGGGGGAGCAGTTCTTC.